These 31 T cell receptor beta chains were sequenced from one sample in a study of blood T cell repertoires in COVID-19. The protocol was immunoSEQ multiplex PCR, while the TCRdb copy is restricted to in-frame clones and leaves out a portion. Counted here are around 400,000 clones, approximately 90% occurring once; the ten biggest clones make up around 1.5%. Sequences were obtained from PBMCs or T cells enriched from blood (not recorded which). Source of these receptors: a woman aged 18-29 years who had been exposed to COVID-19.

The chain couples TRBV7-2 to TRBJ1-6; possible D gene TRBD1, 6 bases. From germline, CDR1 is SGHTA and CDR2 FQGNSA. The V gene lost 1 base and the J gene lost 0 bases, with 16 bases spanning the gap. The CDR3 loop spans 19 amino acids. The CDR3 is CASSLVGQGFGSYNSPLHF. The CDR3 DNA is TGTGCCAGCAGCTTAGTAGGGCAGGGGTTCGGCTCCTATAATTCACCCCTCCACTTT.

This chain links TRBV7-9 with TRBJ2-7; D perhaps matches TRBD2 (6 bases). This CDR3 region has 15 residues. Trimming cost V 8 bases and J 1 base, with 18 bases left between them. Germline V gene sequence: CDR1 SEHNR, CDR2 FQNEAQ (reference sequence). The CDR3, as DNA: TGTGCCAGCCCCCCCACTAGCTCTCTTTCCTACGAGCAGTACTTC. Residues: CASPPTSSLSYEQYF.

The gene calls are TRBV19 and TRBJ1-2, with D possibly matching TRBD1 (5 bases). Germline CDR1 LNHDA, CDR2 SQIVND (reference sequence). Trimming cost V 3 bases and J 5 bases, with 10 bases left between them. CDR3 length: 13 residues. CDR3 protein: CASSIRGWYGYTF. CDR3 nucleotide sequence: TGTGCCAGTAGTATTAGGGGATGGTATGGCTACACCTTC.

The V call is TRBV28, the J call TRBJ2-3, with TRBD2 matching 10 bases. Germline-derived CDR1 and CDR2 are MDHEN and SYDVKM. The CDR3 totals 16 residues. J was trimmed by 4 bases and V by 7 bases; bases with no gene match: 11. CDR3 protein: CASMASGSNFPDTQYF. For the CDR3, the DNA is TGTGCCAGCATGGCTAGCGGGAGTAATTTCCCAGATACGCAGTATTTT.

The chain uses TRBV29-1 and TRBJ2-6; 7 bases agree with TRBD1. From germline, CDR1 is SQVTM and CDR2 ANQGSEA. The CDR3 length is 18 residues. V was clipped by 5 bases and J by 0 bases; unmatched bases: 13. The CDR3 loop reads CSVIRGGVRSSGANVLTF. Here the CDR3 DNA reads TGCAGCGTTATCCGAGGGGGCGTTCGAAGCTCTGGGGCCAACGTCCTGACTTTC.

The chain links TRBV7-8 to TRBJ2-7; the D is unclear. Germline V gives CDR1 SGHVS, CDR2 FQNEAQ. CDR3 length: 14 amino acids. V lost 1 base to trimming and J lost 1 base, with 8 bases between them. The CDR3 sequence: CASSLEEISYEQYF. CDR3 in DNA: TGTGCCAGCAGCTTAGAAGAGATTTCCTACGAGCAGTACTTC. Full variable domain (outside the CDR3, taken from reference TRBV7-8 and TRBJ2-7): GAGVSQSPRYKVAKRGQDVALRCDPISGHVSLFWYQQALGQGPEFLTYFQNEAQLDKSGLPSDRFFAERPEGSVSTLKIQRTQQEDSAVYLCASSLEEISYEQYFGPGTRLTVT.

The chain uses TRBV11-2 and TRBJ2-3, with 8 positions matching TRBD2. In germline, CDR1 is SGHAT, CDR2 FQNNGV. V was pared by 4 bases and J by 3 bases, with 12 bases of the junction left unmatched. The CDR3 contains 17 residues. CDR3 region: CASSSRGGAGSTDTQYF. Written as DNA, the CDR3 is TGTGCCAGCAGCTCTCGGGGGGGGGCCGGGTCGACAGATACGCAGTATTTT.

The CDR3 sequence is CASSLGSGQPQHF. CDR3 coding DNA: TGTGCCAGCAGCTTAGGATCAGGTCAGCCCCAGCATTTT. The chain carries TRBV7-2 and TRBJ1-5; D unclear. Germline V gene lookup returns CDR1 SGHTA and CDR2 FQGNSA. Trimming stripped 1 base from V and 6 bases from J, with 7 bases between. This CDR3 spans 13 amino acids. The whole variable domain, filled in from reference TRBV7-2 and TRBJ1-5, reads GAGVSQSPSNKVTEKGKDVELRCDPISGHTALYWYRQSLGQGLEFLIYFQGNSAPDKSGLPSDRFSAERTGGSVSTLTIQRTQQEDSAVYLCASSLGSGQPQHFGDGTRLSIL.

The chain carries TRBV5-5 and TRBJ2-7, with D possibly matching TRBD2 (6 bases). There are 14 residues in the CDR3. Trimming removed 0 bases from V and 6 bases from J, with 13 bases in between. Germline V lookup: CDR1 SGHKS, CDR2 YYEKEE (reference sequence). The CDR3 region is CASSLGLRGGEQYF. CDR3 bases: TGTGCCAGCAGCTTGGGCCTGCGGGGTGGCGAGCAGTACTTC. Based on the CDR3 plus reference TRBV5-5 and TRBJ2-7, the full variable domain is DAGVTQSPTHLIKTRGQQVTLRCSPISGHKSVSWYQQVLGQGPQFIFQYYEKEERGRGNFPDRFSARQFPNYSSELNVNALLLGDSALYLCASSLGLRGGEQYFGPGTRLTVT.

CDR3 DNA: TGTGCCATCAGCAGACACATGGAAGGAGAGACCCAGTACTTC. Protein: CAISRHMEGETQYF. The gene calls are TRBV10-3 and TRBJ2-5; D remains unclear. The CDR3 sequence is 14 residues long. The V end was cut by 6 bases, the J end by 4 bases, with 15 bases between. Germline-derived CDR1 and CDR2 are ENHRY and SYGVKD.

This sequence joins TRBV6-5 and TRBJ2-1; TRBD2 is a possible D gene (5 bases). The CDR3 runs 13 residues. Germline V gene sequence: CDR1 MNHEY, CDR2 SVGAGI. V lost 0 bases and J lost 10, with 10 bases in between. CDR3 sequence: CASSYSEGSEQFF. CDR3 in DNA: TGTGCCAGCAGTTACTCAGAGGGTAGCGAGCAGTTCTTC.

This chain links TRBV28 with TRBJ2-7, with D tentatively TRBD2 (6 bases). V lost 6 bases and J lost 3, with 15 bases in between. The germline V gene encodes CDR1 MDHEN and CDR2 SYDVKM. This CDR3 is 14 amino acids long. This CDR3 is CASREYNGGYEQYF. Written as DNA, the CDR3 is TGTGCCAGCAGGGAATACAACGGGGGCTACGAGCAGTACTTC.

This rearrangement joins TRBV28 to TRBJ2-5, with D possibly being TRBD1 (7 bases). There are 14 residues in the CDR3. Between the trimmed V and J ends, which lost 6 bases and 4 bases, there was a span of 15 bases. Germline lookup yields CDR1 MDHEN and CDR2 SYDVKM. The CDR3 coding sequence is TGTGCCAGCAGGCAGGGGGGCCGTGTAGAGACCCAGTACTTC. It translates to CASRQGGRVETQYF. Full variable domain (missing parts from reference TRBV28 and TRBJ2-5): DVKVTQSSRYLVKRTGEKVFLECVQDMDHENMFWYRQDPGLGLRLIYFSYDVKMKEKGDIPEGYSVSREKKERFSLILESASTNQTSMYLCASRQGGRVETQYFGPGTRLLVL.

This chain joins TRBV10-3 and TRBJ2-7, with D hard to call. In germline, CDR1 is ENHRY, CDR2 SYGVKD. The CDR3 length is 12 residues. Trimming pared 3 bases from V and 2 bases from J, leaving 5 bases between. In nucleotides, the CDR3 is TGTGCCATCAGTGAACAAACCTACGAGCAGTACTTC. It specifies CAISEQTYEQYF.

The chain uses TRBV7-9 and TRBJ2-1, with TRBD2 matching over 7 bases. CDR3 length equals 16 residues. Trimming cost V 2 bases and J 5 bases; bases outside gene matches: 9. The germline V gene has CDR1 SEHNR and CDR2 FQNEAQ (reference sequence). In DNA form, the CDR3 reads TGTGCCAGCAGCTTATCTATACAGCGGGACCACAATGAGCAGTTCTTC. Its protein product is CASSLSIQRDHNEQFF.

This chain connects TRBV25-1 to TRBJ2-7; TRBD1 matches 8 bases. Losses at the gene ends were 6 bases for V and 6 bases for J; bases not matched to a gene: 4. The CDR3 extends over 12 amino acids. The V gene's germline CDR1 is MGHDK and CDR2 SYGVNS. Written as DNA, the CDR3 is TGTGCCAGCAGGCATACAGGGGGCGAGCAGTACTTC. The encoded protein is CASRHTGGEQYF.

The rearrangement links TRBV19 to TRBJ2-7; 7 bases fit TRBD2. Germline CDR1 and CDR2: LNHDA and SQIVND (reference sequence). The CDR3 spans 15 residues. Trimming at V came to 1 base and at J to 3 bases, leaving 6 bases not matched to a gene. The CDR3 coding sequence is TGTGCCAGTAGTATAGCGGGCGGGGGAGACTACGAGCAGTACTTC. Amino acids: CASSIAGGGDYEQYF.

The gene calls are TRBV11-2 and TRBJ2-7; 7 nucleotides agree with TRBD1. This CDR3 has 15 amino acids. V lost 3 bases, J lost 5 bases, and 10 bases stayed unmatched. Germline V CDR1 and CDR2: SGHAT, FQNNGV. The CDR3 DNA reads TGTGCCAGCAGCTTCCTAAGACAGGGCGGCCACGAGCAGTACTTC. Translating it yields CASSFLRQGGHEQYF.

The chain carries TRBV28 and TRBJ2-1; 13 bases map to TRBD2. The CDR3 runs to 15 residues. With V trimmed by 3 bases and J by 9 bases, 5 bases remained unmatched. The germline V gene encodes CDR1 MDHEN and CDR2 SYDVKM. In DNA form, the CDR3 reads TGTGCCAGCAGTTTGGGGACTAGCGGGACCGGTGAGCAGTTCTTC. Residues: CASSLGTSGTGEQFF.

The rearrangement joins TRBV4-1 to TRBJ2-7; D might be TRBD1 (6 bases). V dropped 1 base and J dropped 0 bases, with 13 bases sitting between them. CDR1 is MGHRA, CDR2 YSYEKL, per germline. The CDR3 runs 16 residues. The CDR3 here is CASSQVKRGSSYEQYF. CDR3 DNA: TGCGCCAGCAGCCAAGTGAAGAGGGGGAGCTCCTACGAGCAGTACTTC.

This chain connects TRBV3-1 (or the pseudogene TRBV3-2) to TRBJ1-1, with 10 nucleotides matching TRBD1. The CDR3 loop spans 18 amino acids. The trim removed 1 base at V and 0 bases at J, leaving 8 bases unmatched. Germline V gene lookup returns CDR1 LGHDT and CDR2 YNNKEL (reference sequence). CDR3 residues: CASSQGRTGGFLNTEAFF. CDR3 DNA sequence: TGTGCCAGCAGCCAAGGTCGGACAGGGGGATTCCTGAACACTGAAGCTTTCTTT.

The chain has TRBV15 and TRBJ1-1; D gene unclear. Germline V gene sequence: CDR1 LNHNV, CDR2 YYDKDF (reference sequence). CDR3 length equals 14 residues. The ends were cut back, 1 base at V and 3 bases at J, with 9 bases in the middle. The CDR3 protein is CATSRALPYTEAFF. The CDR3 DNA reads TGTGCCACCAGCAGAGCCCTCCCTTACACTGAAGCTTTCTTT. Looking up the rest from reference TRBV15 and TRBJ1-1 gives the full variable domain: DAMVIQNPRYQVTQFGKPVTLSCSQTLNHNVMYWYQQKSSQAPKLLFHYYDKDFNNEADTPDNFQSRRPNTSFCFLDIRSPGLGDTAMYLCATSRALPYTEAFFGQGTRLTVV.

The rearrangement links TRBV5-1 to TRBJ1-1; TRBD1 might be the D (6 bases). This CDR3 region has 15 residues. V dropped 5 bases and J dropped 5 bases, with 19 bases sitting between them. The germline V gene has CDR1 SGHRS and CDR2 YFSETQ. The CDR3 loop is CASREGGGLGTEAFF. CDR3 coding DNA: TGCGCCAGCAGAGAAGGGGGAGGGCTAGGGACTGAAGCTTTCTTT.

CDR3 bases: TGTGCCAGCAGCCGTGGACAGAATAATCAGCCCCAGCATTTT. Its translation is CASSRGQNNQPQHF. The genes are TRBV27 and TRBJ1-5; maybe TRBD1 (6 bases). Germline V gene sequence: CDR1 MNHEY, CDR2 SMNVEV (reference sequence). The CDR3 has 14 amino acids. The ends were cut back, 6 bases at V and 4 bases at J, with 13 bases in the middle.

This clone was detected once. This rearrangement joins TRBV19 to TRBJ2-1; 7 bases align to TRBD2. The germline CDR1 and CDR2 sequences are LNHDA and SQIVND (reference sequence). There are 15 residues in the CDR3. The V and J ends lost 0 bases and 4 bases, in that order; junction bases with no gene match: 3. The CDR3 protein is CASSIEGLQYNEQFF. CDR3 nucleotides: TGTGCCAGTAGTATAGAGGGACTACAATACAATGAGCAGTTCTTC.

V and J are TRBV10-3 and TRBJ1-2, with 8 bases identical to TRBD1. Germline-derived CDR1 and CDR2 are ENHRY and SYGVKD. The CDR3 spans 15 residues. With 3 bases clipped from V and 3 bases from J, the junction kept 6 bases outside the gene matches. CDR3 loop: CAISDGRGPDYGYTF. The CDR3 DNA is TGTGCCATCAGTGACGGCAGGGGGCCTGACTATGGCTACACCTTC.

The CDR3 DNA reads TGTGCCAGTAGTGAAACAGGGATTAGCAATCAGCCCCAGCATTTT. Amino acid sequence: CASSETGISNQPQHF. J is TRBJ1-5 and V is TRBV19, with a tentative D call TRBD1 (6 bases). The germline V gene has CDR1 LNHDA and CDR2 SQIVND (reference sequence). CDR3 size: 15 residues. Between the trimmed V and J ends, which lost 5 bases and 0 bases, there was a span of 11 bases.

This clone has more than one count but fewer than ten. V is TRBV19 and J is TRBJ1-6; 8 bases align to TRBD1. J was trimmed by 6 bases and V by 6 bases; bases with no gene match: 10. The germline V gene has CDR1 LNHDA and CDR2 SQIVND (reference sequence). The CDR3 length is 16 residues. The CDR3 reads CASRIYGQGANSPLHF. In DNA, the CDR3 is TGTGCCAGTAGAATTTACGGACAGGGCGCTAATTCACCCCTCCACTTT. Full variable domain (outside the CDR3, taken from reference TRBV19 and TRBJ1-6): DGGITQSPKYLFRKEGQNVTLSCEQNLNHDAMYWYRQDPGQGLRLIYYSQIVNDFQKGDIAEGYSVSREKKESFPLTVTSAQKNPTAFYLCASRIYGQGANSPLHFGNGTRLTVT.

The chain combines TRBV9 with TRBJ2-7, with a possible D match to TRBD2 (7 bases). CDR1 and CDR2 (germline): SGDLS, YYNGEE. Trimming stripped 3 bases from V and 5 bases from J, with 21 bases between. CDR3 length equals 16 residues. CDR3 amino acids: CASSEAPGGGEDEQYF. The CDR3 nucleotides read TGTGCCAGCAGCGAGGCCCCAGGAGGGGGGGAGGACGAGCAGTACTTC.

J is TRBJ2-7 and V is TRBV18, with 11 bases lining up with TRBD2. The CDR3 runs 16 residues. From germline, CDR1 is KGHSH and CDR2 LQKENI. J gave up 1 base and V 4 bases, and 6 bases lay outside the gene matches. CDR3 region: CASSLTSGGPSYEQYF. In nucleotides, the CDR3 is TGTGCCAGCTCACTTACTAGCGGGGGCCCGTCCTACGAGCAGTACTTC.

For the CDR3, the DNA is TGTGCCAGCAGTTTACTAGGGGGGGACAATGAGCAGTTCTTC. This translates into CASSLLGGDNEQFF. V and J are TRBV28 and TRBJ2-1; maybe TRBD2 (7 bases). This CDR3 is built from 14 residues. Germline loops: CDR1 MDHEN, CDR2 SYDVKM. Trimming shortened V by 2 bases and J by 5 bases, and 10 bases separated the two germline ends.